This TCR beta chain appears in the sequencing data of a study of T-cell reconstitution after alpha-beta-depleted transplantation in children. The library targeted TCRbeta and was prepared with unique molecular identifiers. In TCRdb, the PCR reads were re-called with MiXCR into one record per CDR3 protein. Of 200,000 to 250,000 distinct CDR3 sequences listed, approximately 8% are singletons. Study-wide results and limits: Surviving recipient T cells and intrathymic progenitors accounted for some patients' high TCRbeta diversity at day 60. Alpha-beta T cells about two months after transplant reportedly derived from several hundred expanded graft clones.

CDR1 SQVTM and CDR2 ANQGSEA come from the germline V gene. Trimming at V came to 3 bases and at J to 7 bases, leaving 7 bases not matched to a gene. The CDR3 is 13 amino acids. On this clonotype itself: The antigen remains unidentified.

V and J are TRBV29-1 and TRBJ2-7; TRBD1 matches 9 bases. The specimen comprised PBMCs, mostly from graft donor cells, sampled 360 days after TCRalphabeta/CD19-depleted stem cell transplant. This sequence originates from a male patient aged 2 to 9 who had a stem cell transplant for acute myeloid leukemia, so the T cells may come from the graft donor. The CDR3 DNA follows: TGCAGCGTTGATATGGGACAGGGATTAGAGCAGTACTTC. It yields the protein CSVDMGQGLEQYF.